The 10 T cell receptor beta chains reported below all come from one sample, sequenced in a study of control samples from healthy donors and cancer patients. Only in-frame clones appear in the TCRdb table, and some are missing; sequencing was by immunoSEQ multiplex PCR. The sample consists of over 10,000 clones, 75% to 85% of them appearing once. Sequenced input: formalin-fixed, paraffin-embedded tissue. The source of these receptors is a male donor with melanoma.

Concerning this clone itself: A read error is possible here, since a much larger clone lies one base away. The rearrangement links TRBV11-3 to TRBJ2-2, with no clear D. V dropped 1 base and J dropped 5 bases, with 8 bases sitting between them. Germline CDR1 is SGHNT and CDR2 is YENEEA. The CDR3 runs 14 residues. CDR3 protein: CASSLGGRTGELFF. CDR3 sequence (DNA): TGTGCCAGCAGCTTAGGCGGAAGAACCGGGGAGCTGTTTTTT.

CDR3 in DNA: TGTGCCAGCGGACTAGCGGAGACCTACAATGAGCAGTTCTTC. Protein sequence: CASGLAETYNEQFF. The V gene is TRBV7-9, the J gene TRBJ2-1, with 10 bases matching TRBD2. V dropped 8 bases and J dropped 2; count of bases not matched to a gene: 3. The CDR3 is 14 residues long. In germline, CDR1 is SEHNR, CDR2 FQNEAQ (reference sequence). The whole variable domain, filled in from reference TRBV7-9 and TRBJ2-1, reads DTGVSQNPRHKITKRGQNVTFRCDPISEHNRLYWYRQTLGQGPEFLTYFQNEAQLEKSRLLSDRFSAERPKGSFSTLEIQRTEQGDSAMYLCASGLAETYNEQFFGPGTRLTVL.

The V gene is TRBV10-3, the J gene TRBJ1-1, with a weak D call TRBD1 (5 bases). This CDR3 comprises 13 residues. Trimming removed 7 bases at V and 1 base at J, with 10 bases between. Germline CDR1 and CDR2: ENHRY and SYGVKD. Written as DNA, the CDR3 is TGTGCCATCAACCAGGGCGGGAACACTGAAGCTTTCTTT. It is translated as CAINQGGNTEAFF.

This clone was seen only a few times. The chain recombines TRBV18 with TRBJ2-2; 10 nucleotides align to TRBD1. Germline trimming cut 0 bases from V and 7 bases from J; bases unmatched to any gene: 14. From germline, CDR1 is KGHSH and CDR2 LQKENI. The CDR3 is 19 residues long. The CDR3 here is CASSPPRGPGQGSIGELFF. The DNA for the CDR3 is TGTGCCAGCTCACCACCGCGCGGGCCGGGACAGGGGTCGATCGGGGAGCTGTTTTTT. Supplemented by reference TRBV18 and TRBJ2-2, the full variable domain reads NAGVMQNPRHLVRRRGQEARLRCSPMKGHSHVYWYRQLPEEGLKFMVYLQKENIIDESGMPKERFSAEFPKEGPSILRIQQVVRGDSAAYFCASSPPRGPGQGSIGELFFGEGSRLTVL.

This sequence joins TRBV11-2 and TRBJ1-4; maybe TRBD1 (6 bases). The CDR3 is made up of 15 amino acids. Germline assignment: CDR1 SGHAT and CDR2 FQNNGV. With 5 bases removed from V and 8 bases from J, the gap between germline ends came to 18 bases. Written as DNA, the CDR3 is TGTGCCAGCAGCCCGTATACAGGGCTCGGAGAAAAACTGTTTTTT. It yields the protein CASSPYTGLGEKLFF.

V is TRBV28 and J is TRBJ1-5; D is uncertain. From germline, CDR1 is MDHEN and CDR2 SYDVKM. The CDR3 runs to 14 residues. Trimming left V 4 bases short and J 2 bases short, with 9 bases between. The CDR3 protein is CASSYGCGNQPQHF. CDR3 coding DNA: TGTGCCAGCAGTTATGGATGCGGCAATCAGCCCCAGCATTTT.

This clone was recorded a few times. The chain combines TRBV4-2 with TRBJ2-3; TRBD1 is a possible D gene (6 bases). This CDR3 region has 20 residues. CDR1 is LGHNA and CDR2 is YNFKEQ in the germline V gene. V was cut by 1 base and J by 0 bases, with 23 bases left in between. The CDR3 is CASSQAPFFPGHGSTDTQYF. DNA for the CDR3: TGTGCCAGCAGCCAAGCCCCGTTCTTTCCGGGACACGGTAGCACAGATACGCAGTATTTT.

The V and J genes are TRBV6-5 and TRBJ2-3; 7 bases align to TRBD2. In germline, CDR1 is MNHEY, CDR2 SVGAGI. With 0 bases clipped from V and 7 bases from J, the junction kept 10 bases outside the gene matches. The CDR3 totals 16 residues. CDR3 sequence reads: CASSYSKGTSVNTQYF. Here the CDR3 DNA reads TGTGCCAGCAGTTACTCTAAAGGAACTAGCGTGAATACGCAGTATTTT.

This chain uses TRBV10-3 with TRBJ2-1; 12 nucleotides agree with TRBD2. Germline loops: CDR1 ENHRY, CDR2 SYGVKD. J was trimmed by 2 bases and V by 10 bases; bases with no gene match: 6. The CDR3 sequence is 15 residues long. The DNA for the CDR3 is TGTGCCAGCTCTAGCGGGGGGGGCACCTACAATGAGCAGTTCTTC. This encodes CASSSGGGTYNEQFF.

The chain recombines TRBV2 with TRBJ2-1; weak D call: TRBD1 (5 bases). Germline loops: CDR1 SNHLY, CDR2 FYNNEI. The CDR3 contains 14 residues. Trimming stripped 8 bases from V and 6 bases from J, with 17 bases between. In nucleotides, the CDR3 is TGTGCCAGCCGGGCCAGGGTCAATAGCAATGAGCAGTTCTTC. Protein product: CASRARVNSNEQFF. Full variable domain (missing parts from reference TRBV2 and TRBJ2-1): EPEVTQTPSHQVTQMGQEVILRCVPISNHLYFYWYRQILGQKVEFLVSFYNNEISEKSEIFDDQFSVERPDGSNFTLKIRSTKLEDSAMYFCASRARVNSNEQFFGPGTRLTVL.